This T cell receptor beta chain was sequenced for a study of CD8+ T cells in alopecia areata. With respect to this clone: Its specificity is not known.

Study conclusions and caveats: Scalp data also include sequences from resident alphabeta T cells of normal skin. The study found higher clonality in lesional than normal scalp, especially in alopecia totalis/universalis.

TCR sequencing used cDNA made by reverse transcription of extracted RNA. Assay: immunoSEQ multiplex PCR; the TCRdb copy retains only in-frame clones and omits some. The data show about 150,000 clones, more than 45% seen once. The CDR3 has 13 amino acids. Looked up from germline, CDR1 is MNHEY and CDR2 is SMNVEV (reference sequence). V was trimmed by 7 bases and J by 0 bases, leaving 7 bases between them. Peripheral blood and lesional scalp punch biopsies came from alopecia areata patients. T lymphocytes (CD4+ and CD8+) were sorted from PBMCs. The chain is built from TRBV27 and TRBJ2-4; D is possibly TRBD1 (5 bases). The material sequenced was CD4+ T cells sorted from blood. The TCR was taken from a human donor with alopecia areata. CDR3 in amino acids: CASKGLAKNIQYF. The CDR3, as DNA: TGTGCCAGCAAGGGGCTAGCCAAAAACATTCAGTACTTC.